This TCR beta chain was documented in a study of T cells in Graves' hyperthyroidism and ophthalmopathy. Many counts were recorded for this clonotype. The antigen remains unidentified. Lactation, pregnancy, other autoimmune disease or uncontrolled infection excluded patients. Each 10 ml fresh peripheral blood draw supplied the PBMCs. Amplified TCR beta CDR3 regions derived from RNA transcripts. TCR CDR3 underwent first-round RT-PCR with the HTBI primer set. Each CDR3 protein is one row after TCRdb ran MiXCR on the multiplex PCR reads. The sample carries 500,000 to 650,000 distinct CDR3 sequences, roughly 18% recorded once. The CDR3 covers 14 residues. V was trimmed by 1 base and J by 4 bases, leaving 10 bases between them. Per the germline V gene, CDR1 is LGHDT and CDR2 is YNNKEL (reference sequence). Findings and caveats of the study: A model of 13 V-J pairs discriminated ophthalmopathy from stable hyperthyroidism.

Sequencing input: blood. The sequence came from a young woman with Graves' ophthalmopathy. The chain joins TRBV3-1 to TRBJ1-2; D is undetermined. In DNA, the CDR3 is TGTGCCAGCAGCCAAGGCCGAGGGTTCTATGGCTACACCTTC. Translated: CASSQGRGFYGYTF.